This T cell receptor (beta chain) was identified in a study of CD8 T cells in ankylosing spondylitis. Study outcomes and limitations: The authors found the disease-linked clones to be CD8+ and relatively rare in peripheral blood. Some motif variants had been reported before (in reactive arthritis synovial fluid and blood).

Using its own MiXCR run on the 5' RACE reads, TCRdb lists one record per CDR3 protein. Of around 300,000 distinct CDR3 sequences detected, roughly 14% appear once; the ten largest clones hold 1.1%. On this clonotype itself: Its cognate antigen is unknown.

The CDR3 is made up of 15 amino acids. Germline V gene sequence: CDR1 MNHEY, CDR2 SVGAGI. Trimming removed 0 bases from V and 4 bases from J, with 12 bases in between. The material sequenced was blood, either unsorted or a sorted T cell fraction (not recorded which). This chain uses TRBV6-5 with TRBJ2-5; D gene uncertain. This sequence originates from a male donor with ankylosing spondylitis or in good health (not recorded which). This CDR3 is CASSYSGQRGETQYF. The CDR3 DNA reads TGTGCCAGCAGTTACTCAGGCCAGAGAGGAGAGACCCAGTACTTC.